This record looks at one T cell receptor beta chain sequence and its context. The source of the sample is a study of OX40 agonist ivuxolimab in advanced cancers. Study context: Patients in dose escalation had liver, melanoma, kidney or head and neck cancers.

Blood draws occurred at baseline, cycle 4 day 1, and cycle 7 day 1. With 5 bases removed from V and 6 bases from J, the gap between germline ends came to 8 bases. Germline V gene data show CDR1 as MNHEY and CDR2 as SVGAGI. There are 13 residues in the CDR3. Profiled with immunoSEQ multiplex PCR; TCRdb holds only in-frame clones, not every one. Of roughly 35,000 clones in the sample, approximately 80% were seen once. The sample here was CD4+ or CD8+ T cells sorted from blood, taken in a trial of the OX40 agonist ivuxolimab. This clonotype was obtained from an adult with an advanced solid tumor such as melanoma, head and neck, liver or kidney cancer. The genes are TRBV6-5 and TRBJ1-6; TRBD1 is a possible D gene (5 bases). In nucleotides, the CDR3 is TGTGCCAGCAGTCGGGACGGTAATTCACCCCTCCACTTT. It codes for CASSRDGNSPLHF.